These T cell receptor beta chains were read from a single sample in a study of cytomegalovirus exposure and HLA in healthy donors. The table came from immunoSEQ multiplex PCR; TCRdb's copy has only in-frame clones and leaves some out. The table lists tens of thousands of clones, 63% of them singletons. The sequencing sample was made of PBMCs. All receptors come from a man younger than 40 in good health and CMV-seropositive. The CDR3 runs from the conserved cysteine through the conserved F or W. Each record gives: CDR3 DNA, CDR3 protein, V gene, clone size, CDR3 length, D gene, J gene. The D gene is left open where the match is weak. Clone size is given for some rows only: seen once, a few or many times, or a class if the clone is expanded.

TGTGCCAGCAGCTCAGGACTAGCGGGAGCTGAAAACATTCAGTACTTC CASSSGLAGAENIQYF TRBV5-4 few 16 TRBD2 TRBJ2-4
TGCGCCAGCAGCCAAACAGGGGACCCCTACGAGCAGTACTTC CASSQTGDPYEQYF TRBV5-1 NA 14 TRBD1 TRBJ2-7
TGTGCCAGCAGCCCGACAGGGCGTGGCTATGGCTACACCTTC CASSPTGRGYGYTF TRBV7-3 NA 14 TRBD1 TRBJ1-2
TGTGCCAGTGCGGACTCGGGAAACACCATATATTTT CASADSGNTIYF TRBV19 NA 12 NA TRBJ1-3
TGTGCCAGCAGTGGCTCGGGTGGCAATCAGCCCCAGCATTTT CASSGSGGNQPQHF TRBV2 NA 14 NA TRBJ1-5
TGTGCCAGCAGCCTACGGACAGGGAATCAGCCCCAGCATTTT CASSLRTGNQPQHF TRBV7-2 NA 14 TRBD1 TRBJ1-5
TGTGCCAGCAGTCCTGACAGGGGATCTGGCTACACCTTC CASSPDRGSGYTF TRBV6-5 NA 13 TRBD1 TRBJ1-2
TGTGCGAGCAGTAGGACTAGCGGGAGGGCTGGTACCGGGGAGCTGTTTTTT CASSRTSGRAGTGELFF TRBV7-9 few 17 TRBD2 TRBJ2-2
TGCAGTGCTAGCGATAGTCGTGAGCAGTTCTTC CSASDSREQFF TRBV20-1 NA 11 NA TRBJ2-1
TGTGCCAGCAGCGTCTCAGGGGCCCATGGGTCTGGGGCCAACGTCCTGACTTTC CASSVSGAHGSGANVLTF TRBV9 NA 18 NA TRBJ2-6
TGTGCCAGCACGACAAGGGGGGGAAAGGGGACGAACTATGGCTACACCTTC CASTTRGGKGTNYGYTF TRBV2 NA 17 NA TRBJ1-2
TGTGCCAGCAGTCCATCACGACAGACTCAGCCCCAGCATTTT CASSPSRQTQPQHF TRBV27 NA 14 NA TRBJ1-5
TGTGCCAGCAGCTTAATACTCGGGAGTATCGACGAGCAGTACTTC CASSLILGSIDEQYF TRBV11-3 few 15 NA TRBJ2-7
TGTGCCAGCAGGACCACCAGGGAATTCTACGAGCAGTACTTC CASRTTREFYEQYF TRBV2 NA 14 NA TRBJ2-7
TGTGCCAGCAGCCCCGGGACTAGCGGGAGGACAGATACGCAGTATTTT CASSPGTSGRTDTQYF TRBV11-3 NA 16 TRBD2 TRBJ2-3
TGTGCCAGCAGTCCTTCAGTAGAATATCGTAGCAATCATTTACGGCCCCAGCATTTT CASSPSVEYRSNHLRPQHF TRBV28 few 19 NA TRBJ1-5
TGCGCCAGCAGCTCCGGGACAGGTCGGCCCCCCGAGCAGTACTTC CASSSGTGRPPEQYF TRBV5-1 NA 15 TRBD1 TRBJ2-7
TGCGCCAGCAGCCAAGATTGGCGGGGAACAGATACGCAGTATTTT CASSQDWRGTDTQYF TRBV4-1 once 15 NA TRBJ2-3
TGTGCCAGCAGGGGGCAGGGAAGAGAAACCGGGGAGCTGTTTTTT CASRGQGRETGELFF TRBV2 NA 15 NA TRBJ2-2
TGTGCCAGCGGATATACAGGGGACACTGAAGCTTTCTTT CASGYTGDTEAFF TRBV7-3 few 13 TRBD1 TRBJ1-1
TGTGCCAGCAGCGAGAAGAGACAGGGGGCGGGCCCCGGGGGCTACACCTTC CASSEKRQGAGPGGYTF TRBV9 NA 17 TRBD1 TRBJ1-2
TGTGCCAGCAGTTACTCGCGTGTGTTCGCAGATACGCAGTATTTT CASSYSRVFADTQYF TRBV6-5 few 15 NA TRBJ2-3
TGTGCCAGCAGTTTTGACAGGGTTGTGACCGGGGAGCTGTTTTTT CASSFDRVVTGELFF TRBV28 NA 15 TRBD1 TRBJ2-2
TGTGCCAGCAGTTTAGGCGGGACAGCTCCTGAAAAACTGTTTTTT CASSLGGTAPEKLFF TRBV28 NA 15 TRBD1 TRBJ1-4
TGTGCCAGCAGCTTGGGGGCGGGGACTAACTATGGCTACACCTTC CASSLGAGTNYGYTF TRBV5-6 once 15 NA TRBJ1-2
TGTGCCAGCAGTTCCCTCCGCTACAATGAGCAGTTCTTC CASSSLRYNEQFF TRBV6-6 once 13 NA TRBJ2-1
TGTGCCAGCAGTGAAAAAGCGGGGGGGCCAGATACGCAGTATTTT CASSEKAGGPDTQYF TRBV6-1 NA 15 TRBD2 TRBJ2-3
TGTGCCAGCATATCCGCGGGGGGGCCTGGTTCCTACGAGCAGTACTTC CASISAGGPGSYEQYF TRBV2 NA 16 TRBD2 TRBJ2-7
TGTGCCAGCAGCTTGACAGAGATACCCTACGAGCAGTACTTC CASSLTEIPYEQYF TRBV7-9 NA 14 NA TRBJ2-7
TGTGCCAGCTCCAGCTCAGGGCCCCTCTACGAGCAGTACTTC CASSSSGPLYEQYF TRBV6-5 NA 14 NA TRBJ2-7
TGTGCTAGTGGTTTGATACTAGCGGGAGTCTCTGGCAATGAGCAGTTCTTC CASGLILAGVSGNEQFF TRBV12-5 NA 17 TRBD2 TRBJ2-1
TGTGCCAGCAGCTTGGTAACTAGCCCCCACGAGACCCAGTACTTC CASSLVTSPHETQYF TRBV5-6 NA 15 NA TRBJ2-5
TGTGCTAGTGGTTTGCACGGACTAGCGGGAGTTTCTAACACCGGGGAGCTGTTTTTT CASGLHGLAGVSNTGELFF TRBV12-5 NA 19 TRBD2 TRBJ2-2
TGCAGCGTGAGACGGACTAGCGGTTACAATGAGCAGTTCTTC CSVRRTSGYNEQFF TRBV29-1 NA 14 TRBD2 TRBJ2-1
TGTGCCAGCAGCTCGGCTGGACAGGGGGCGGCCGGGGAGCTGTTTTTT CASSSAGQGAAGELFF TRBV7-6 NA 16 TRBD1 TRBJ2-2
TGTGCCAGTAGAGACAGGGCCATTAATCAGCCCCAGCATTTT CASRDRAINQPQHF TRBV19 NA 14 TRBD1 TRBJ1-5
TGTGCCAGCAGCGCGGGGACAACTTGGAACACCGGGGAGCTGTTTTTT CASSAGTTWNTGELFF TRBV9 NA 16 NA TRBJ2-2
TGTGCCAGCAGCACCACAGGGATCTATCAGCCCCAGCATTTT CASSTTGIYQPQHF TRBV28 NA 14 NA TRBJ1-5
TGTGCCAGCAGCAATCCGGACAGGGGTAGTGCAGATACGCAGTATTTT CASSNPDRGSADTQYF TRBV27 NA 16 TRBD1 TRBJ2-3
TGTGCCAGCAGCCAAACCCTCGGGACAGGGTATGGCTACACCTTC CASSQTLGTGYGYTF TRBV7-2 NA 15 TRBD1 TRBJ1-2
TGTGCCAGCAGTTACTCATCCGGGACAGGGCAGCACGAGCAGTACTTC CASSYSSGTGQHEQYF TRBV6-5 NA 16 TRBD1 TRBJ2-7
TGTGCCAGCGGTATGGCGGCCCCCTACGAGCAGTACTTC CASGMAAPYEQYF TRBV6-6 NA 13 NA TRBJ2-7
TGTGCCAGCAGCCTCGAGGGGGGGGCCGGCGGTGAGCAGTTCTTC CASSLEGGAGGEQFF TRBV11-3 NA 15 NA TRBJ2-1
TGTGCCAGCAGCACCGGGACAGGGATCTACAATGAGCAGTTCTTC CASSTGTGIYNEQFF TRBV7-9 medium-sized 15 TRBD1 TRBJ2-1
TGTGCCAGTAGTATACAGCGGGGATACGAGCAGTACTTC CASSIQRGYEQYF TRBV19 NA 13 TRBD2 TRBJ2-7
TGTGCCAGCAATTCAGCGGGAGGGCTCTCCACAGATACGCAGTATTTT CASNSAGGLSTDTQYF TRBV28 NA 16 TRBD2 TRBJ2-3
TGTGCCAGCAGTCCGGAGGACAGCATTTATGGCTACACCTTC CASSPEDSIYGYTF TRBV6-1 NA 14 NA TRBJ1-2
TGTGCCAGCGCATCAACTCGGGACTCCTACGAGCAGTACTTC CASASTRDSYEQYF TRBV11-3 NA 14 NA TRBJ2-7
TGTGCCAGCAGCGTTCGACAGGGCACGGATTCAGGATCACCCCTCCACTTT CASSVRQGTDSGSPLHF TRBV14 NA 17 TRBD1 TRBJ1-6
TGTGCCTGGAGTGAGGGGGCCTCGCAGTATTTT CAWSEGASQYF TRBV30 NA 11 TRBD1 TRBJ2-3
TGCGCCAGCAGCCCGGCCCTAGCGGAGGTCGAGCAGTACTTC CASSPALAEVEQYF TRBV5-1 NA 14 TRBD2 TRBJ2-7
TGTGCCAGTAGTTCCCTAGACAGGGGGGCTACGTACCAAGAGACCCAGTACTTC CASSSLDRGATYQETQYF TRBV19 NA 18 TRBD1 TRBJ2-5
TGTGCCAGCAGCTTAGCGGCCGAGGCCTACGAGCAGTACTTC CASSLAAEAYEQYF TRBV7-2 NA 14 NA TRBJ2-7
TGTGCCTGCCTACAGGGCGGCGGAAACACCATATATTTT CACLQGGGNTIYF TRBV6-1 NA 13 NA TRBJ1-3
TGTGCCAGCTCACCGGCCACCAGGGGTTTCAGGGAGCAGTACTTC CASSPATRGFREQYF TRBV18 NA 15 NA TRBJ2-7
TGTGCCAGCAGTGCTCAGGGAAGGGGCTCCGGGGAGCTGTTTTTT CASSAQGRGSGELFF TRBV25-1 NA 15 NA TRBJ2-2
TGCGCCAGCAGCTCAATGCCGGGGAGGATTTCTAGCACAGATACGCAGTATTTT CASSSMPGRISSTDTQYF TRBV5-1 few 18 NA TRBJ2-3